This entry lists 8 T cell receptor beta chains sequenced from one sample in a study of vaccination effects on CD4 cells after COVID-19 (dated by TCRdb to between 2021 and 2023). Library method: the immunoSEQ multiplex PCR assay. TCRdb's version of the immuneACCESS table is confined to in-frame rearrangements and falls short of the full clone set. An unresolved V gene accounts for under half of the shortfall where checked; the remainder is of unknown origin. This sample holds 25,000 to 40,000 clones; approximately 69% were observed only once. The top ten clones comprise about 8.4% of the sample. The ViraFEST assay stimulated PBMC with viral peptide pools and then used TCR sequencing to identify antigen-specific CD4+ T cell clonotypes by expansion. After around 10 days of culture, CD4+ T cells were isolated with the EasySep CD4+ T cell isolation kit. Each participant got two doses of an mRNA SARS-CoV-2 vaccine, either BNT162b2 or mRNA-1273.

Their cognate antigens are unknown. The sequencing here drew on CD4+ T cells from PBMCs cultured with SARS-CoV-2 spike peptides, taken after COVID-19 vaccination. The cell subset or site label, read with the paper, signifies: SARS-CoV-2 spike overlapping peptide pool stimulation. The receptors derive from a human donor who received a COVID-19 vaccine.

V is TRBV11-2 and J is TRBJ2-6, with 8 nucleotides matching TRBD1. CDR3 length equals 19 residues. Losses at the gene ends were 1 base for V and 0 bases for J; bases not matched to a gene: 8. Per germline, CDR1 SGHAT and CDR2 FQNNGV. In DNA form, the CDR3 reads TGTGCCAGCAGCTTAGCCCTCGGGACAGGTAGCTCTGGGGCCAACGTCCTGACTTTC. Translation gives CASSLALGTGSSGANVLTF.

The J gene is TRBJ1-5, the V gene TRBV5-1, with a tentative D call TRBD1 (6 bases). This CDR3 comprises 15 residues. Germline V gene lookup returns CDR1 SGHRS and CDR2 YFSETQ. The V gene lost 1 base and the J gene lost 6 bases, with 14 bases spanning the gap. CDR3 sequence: CASSLSAGETQPQHF. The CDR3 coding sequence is TGCGCCAGCAGCTTGTCGGCAGGGGAGACTCAGCCCCAGCATTTT.

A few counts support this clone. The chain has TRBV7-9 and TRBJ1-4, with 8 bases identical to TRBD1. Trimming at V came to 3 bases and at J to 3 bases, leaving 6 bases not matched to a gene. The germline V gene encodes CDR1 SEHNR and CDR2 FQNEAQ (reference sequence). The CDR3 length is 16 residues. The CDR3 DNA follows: TGTGCCAGCAGCTTCGGTGGGGGACAGGCTAATGAAAAACTGTTTTTT. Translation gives CASSFGGGQANEKLFF.

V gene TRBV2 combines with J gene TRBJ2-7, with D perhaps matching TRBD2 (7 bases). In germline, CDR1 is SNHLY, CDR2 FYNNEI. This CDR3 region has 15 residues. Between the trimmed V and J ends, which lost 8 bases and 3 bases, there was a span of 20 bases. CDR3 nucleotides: TGTGCCAGCGGGGAGGGTCCAGGGGCCATCTACGAGCAGTACTTC. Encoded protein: CASGEGPGAIYEQYF.

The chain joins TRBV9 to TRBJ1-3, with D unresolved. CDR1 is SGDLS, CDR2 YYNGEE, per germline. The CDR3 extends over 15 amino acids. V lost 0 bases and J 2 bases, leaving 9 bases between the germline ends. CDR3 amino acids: CASSVGSIAGNTIYF. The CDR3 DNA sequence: TGTGCCAGCAGCGTAGGGTCGATAGCTGGAAACACCATATATTTT.

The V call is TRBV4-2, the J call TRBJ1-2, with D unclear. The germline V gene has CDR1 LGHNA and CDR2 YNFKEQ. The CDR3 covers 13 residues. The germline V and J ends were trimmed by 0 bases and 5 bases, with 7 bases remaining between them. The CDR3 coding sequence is TGTGCCAGCAGCCAAGATGGGGTATATGGCTACACCTTC. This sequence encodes CASSQDGVYGYTF.

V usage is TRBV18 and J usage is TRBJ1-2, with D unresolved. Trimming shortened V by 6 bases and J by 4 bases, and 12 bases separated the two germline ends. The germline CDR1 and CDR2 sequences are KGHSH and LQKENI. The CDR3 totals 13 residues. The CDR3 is CASSLDSIYGYTF. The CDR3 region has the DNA TGTGCCAGCTCGCTGGACTCCATCTATGGCTACACCTTC.

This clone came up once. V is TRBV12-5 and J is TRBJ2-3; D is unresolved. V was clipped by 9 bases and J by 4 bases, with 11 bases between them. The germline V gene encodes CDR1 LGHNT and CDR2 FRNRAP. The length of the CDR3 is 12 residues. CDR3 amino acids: CASGWSADTQYF. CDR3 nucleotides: TGTGCTAGCGGCTGGTCAGCAGATACGCAGTATTTT.